Sequencing of this T cell receptor (beta chain) was carried out in a study of long-term antiretroviral therapy in people with HIV. Study-wide results and caveats: Controls had broader CDR3 length ranges than HIV repertoires did.

Each participant with HIV received care in the United States. Regarding this clone: Its antigen is undetermined.

Survey-level resolution applied to immunoSEQ assay v3.0. TCRdb's copy holds only in-frame clones and misses some; the assay was immunoSEQ multiplex PCR. The repertoire includes approximately 23,000 clones, more than 80% of them detected once, and roughly 4.2% sits in the top ten. The source material was unsorted PBMCs, sampled about 6.1 years after starting antiretroviral therapy. This receptor was obtained from a man under 40 with HIV.

CDR3 coding DNA: TGTGCCACCGAGGGGGGACAGGGGGCTTACGAGCAGTACTTC. It is translated as CATEGGQGAYEQYF. The gene calls are TRBV6-1 and TRBJ2-7; TRBD1 agrees at 12 bases. The germline gives CDR1 MNHNS, CDR2 SASEGT. V lost 10 bases, J lost 4 bases, and 8 bases stayed unmatched. The CDR3 totals 14 residues.